These 24 T cell receptor beta chains came from one sample sequenced in a study of control samples from healthy donors and cancer patients. The method was immunoSEQ multiplex PCR; TCRdb's version includes in-frame clones alone and lacks a portion of them. The table has tens of thousands of clones, 70% to 90% seen once. The sample was blood. Every receptor here comes from a man aged 45-65 years in good health.

Written as DNA, the CDR3 is TGTGCCATCAGTGAGTCACTAGCGGCCCTTTACAATGAGCAGTTCTTC. Translated: CAISESLAALYNEQFF. The gene calls are TRBV10-3 and TRBJ2-1; TRBD2 matches at 8 bases. This CDR3 contains 16 residues. Germline CDR1 and CDR2: ENHRY and SYGVKD. The V segment lost 0 bases and the J segment 4 bases; nucleotides outside the gene matches: 5.

The chain couples TRBV10-3 to TRBJ2-7; D remains ambiguous. Between the trimmed V and J ends, which lost 2 bases and 1 base, there was a span of 12 bases. CDR3 length: 15 residues. CDR1 and CDR2 from the germline V gene are ENHRY and SYGVKD. CDR3 in DNA: TGTGCCATCAGTGAGCGGCAGGACCGATCCTACGAGCAGTACTTC. Translating it yields CAISERQDRSYEQYF.

The genes are TRBV9 and TRBJ2-2; 7 bases align to TRBD1. Germline CDR1 SGDLS, CDR2 YYNGEE. The CDR3 is 15 residues long. The V segment lost 4 bases and the J segment 0 bases; nucleotides outside the gene matches: 3. The CDR3 spells CASSQQGSNTGELFF. The CDR3 DNA reads TGTGCCAGCAGCCAACAGGGGTCGAACACCGGGGAGCTGTTTTTT.

This chain joins TRBV18 and TRBJ1-1; D is possibly TRBD1 (6 bases). This CDR3 has 16 residues. Germline values: CDR1 KGHSH, CDR2 LQKENI. Trimming removed 3 bases from V and 0 bases from J, with 14 bases in between. The DNA of the CDR3 is TGTGCCAGCTCACCTGGAGGACAGACAATGAACACTGAAGCTTTCTTT. It codes for CASSPGGQTMNTEAFF.

This clone was detected only once. This chain joins TRBV28 and TRBJ2-7; a weak D match, TRBD1 (6 bases). The germline V gene has CDR1 MDHEN and CDR2 SYDVKM. This CDR3 has 16 residues. Trimming pared 2 bases from V and 0 bases from J, leaving 14 bases between. Here the CDR3 reads CASSLLTGLPSYEQYF. CDR3 sequence (DNA): TGTGCCAGCAGTTTACTGACAGGTCTTCCCTCCTACGAGCAGTACTTC. Using reference TRBV28 and TRBJ2-7 for the parts outside the CDR3, the full variable domain is DVKVTQSSRYLVKRTGEKVFLECVQDMDHENMFWYRQDPGLGLRLIYFSYDVKMKEKGDIPEGYSVSREKKERFSLILESASTNQTSMYLCASSLLTGLPSYEQYFGPGTRLTVT.

This chain joins TRBV28 and TRBJ1-2, with D unclear. Trimming removed 1 base at V and 2 bases at J, with 11 bases between. This CDR3 is 15 amino acids long. Germline V gives CDR1 MDHEN, CDR2 SYDVKM. The CDR3 bases are TGTGCCAGCAGTTTATCTTGGGAGCCCAACTATGGCTACACCTTC. Its protein product is CASSLSWEPNYGYTF.

V is TRBV28 and J is TRBJ2-2; a possible D gene is TRBD1 (6 bases). The CDR3 totals 16 residues. Trimming shortened V by 5 bases and J by 3 bases, and 16 bases separated the two germline ends. Germline-derived CDR1 and CDR2 are MDHEN and SYDVKM. This CDR3 reads CASSTQGYGDTGELFF. The CDR3 nucleotides are TGTGCCAGCAGTACACAGGGTTATGGGGACACCGGGGAGCTGTTTTTT.

The rearrangement uses TRBV12-1 and TRBJ2-1. TRBV12-1 is designated a pseudogene. The CDR3 runs 9 residues. The CDR3 protein is CVSGDEQFF. For the CDR3, the DNA is TGTGTTAGTGGGGATGAGCAGTTCTTC.

The V call is TRBV28, the J call TRBJ1-3; no clear D gene. Per germline, CDR1 MDHEN and CDR2 SYDVKM. CDR3 size: 13 residues. V lost 7 bases and J 2 bases, leaving 9 bases between the germline ends. CDR3 residues: CASTAGAGNTIYF. CDR3 nucleotides: TGTGCCAGCACGGCCGGGGCTGGAAACACCATATATTTT. The whole variable domain, remainder taken from reference TRBV28 and TRBJ1-3, is DVKVTQSSRYLVKRTGEKVFLECVQDMDHENMFWYRQDPGLGLRLIYFSYDVKMKEKGDIPEGYSVSREKKERFSLILESASTNQTSMYLCASTAGAGNTIYFGEGSWLTVV.

This chain connects TRBV5-1 to TRBJ2-3, with 16 bases lining up with TRBD2. Germline V gene sequence: CDR1 SGHRS, CDR2 YFSETQ. This CDR3 contains 17 residues. V trimming: 3 bases; J trimming: 0 bases; junction bases outside the gene matches: 1. The CDR3 DNA reads TGCGCCAGCAGCTCGGGACTAGCGGGAGGGAGCACAGATACGCAGTATTTT. Encoded protein: CASSSGLAGGSTDTQYF.

This clone was found a few times. The chain couples TRBV5-8 to TRBJ2-1, with TRBD1 matching 9 bases. CDR1 is SGHTS, CDR2 YDEGEE, per germline. V lost 3 bases and J lost 6; bases outside the gene matches: 1. The CDR3 extends over 13 amino acids. CDR3 nucleotide sequence: TGTGCCAGCAGCTCACAGGGGGCCAATGAGCAGTTCTTC. Its protein product is CASSSQGANEQFF.

This clone was seen a single time. This rearrangement joins TRBV24-1 to TRBJ2-2, with TRBD1 identical over 8 bases. This CDR3 region has 16 residues. V shed 3 bases and J 5 bases; nucleotides not matched to a gene: 7. The germline V gene encodes CDR1 KGHDR and CDR2 SFDVKD. CDR3 sequence (DNA): TGTGCCACCAGTGATCCCCAGGGGGCCTTAACCGGGGAGCTGTTTTTT. Residues: CATSDPQGALTGELFF.

A few counts support this clone. Here the CDR3 reads CASSEKIAGAYEQYF. In nucleotides, the CDR3 is TGTGCCAGCAGTGAAAAAATAGCGGGAGCCTACGAGCAGTACTTC. J is TRBJ2-7 and V is TRBV6-1; TRBD2 matches at 9 bases. The CDR3 is made up of 15 amino acids. CDR1 and CDR2 from the germline V gene are MNHNS and SASEGT. J lost 2 bases, V lost 2 bases, and 4 bases had no gene match.

This chain links TRBV19 with TRBJ1-2; 7 bases map to TRBD1. The V gene end was trimmed by 5 bases and the J gene end by 4 bases; junction bases not matched to a gene: 7. This CDR3 has 14 residues. In germline, CDR1 is LNHDA, CDR2 SQIVND (reference sequence). In DNA, the CDR3 is TGTGCCAGTAGTGCCCGGACAGGACTCTATGGCTACACCTTC. It yields the protein CASSARTGLYGYTF.

The chain has TRBV5-5 and TRBJ2-3, with 7 positions matching TRBD2. There are 15 residues in the CDR3. Germline CDR1 reads SGHKS; CDR2 reads YYEKEE (reference sequence). The V gene end was trimmed by 0 bases and the J gene end by 5 bases; junction bases not matched to a gene: 6. The CDR3 loop reads CASSLAGRDRDTQYF. CDR3 in DNA: TGTGCCAGCAGCTTGGCGGGGAGGGATCGAGATACGCAGTATTTT.

The CDR3 bases are TGTGCCAGCAGTTACTCCGGGGACATTAGCAATCAGCCCCAGCATTTT. Translation gives CASSYSGDISNQPQHF. This chain uses TRBV6-5 with TRBJ1-5, with D possibly matching TRBD1 (6 bases). Trimming shortened V by 0 bases and J by 0 bases, and 9 bases separated the two germline ends. Germline CDR1 MNHEY, CDR2 SVGAGI. CDR3 length: 16 residues.

The rearrangement links TRBV6-2 or TRBV6-3 to TRBJ2-1; no reliable D call. Trimming cost V 6 bases and J 0 bases, with 18 bases left between them. Germline CDR1 reads MNHEY; CDR2 reads SVGEGT. This CDR3 has 17 residues. This CDR3 reads CASSPSRLFFSYNEQFF. The DNA of the CDR3 is TGTGCCAGCAGCCCTTCTCGCCTATTTTTCTCCTACAATGAGCAGTTCTTC.

The chain recombines TRBV5-4 with TRBJ2-5; D may be TRBD2 (6 bases). From germline, CDR1 is SGHNT and CDR2 YYREEE (reference sequence). V shed 7 bases and J shed 7 bases, with 17 bases lying between them. There are 13 residues in the CDR3. The CDR3 region has the DNA TGTGCCAGCGGAGGGGATGGGGTCACGACCCAGTACTTC. Amino acid sequence: CASGGDGVTTQYF.

This clone has a single count. This rearrangement joins TRBV6-9 to TRBJ1-4; possibly TRBD1 for D (6 bases). This CDR3 has 18 residues. The V gene lost 3 bases and the J gene lost 1 base, with 18 bases spanning the gap. Germline assignment: CDR1 MNHGY and CDR2 SVAAGI. CDR3: CASSYPRGVGGTNEKLFF. As DNA, the CDR3 is TGTGCCAGCAGTTACCCCAGGGGAGTTGGGGGAACTAATGAAAAACTGTTTTTT.

This clone was detected a few times. The chain couples TRBV28 to TRBJ2-1; D uncertain. Trimming pared 0 bases from V and 6 bases from J, leaving 3 bases between. The CDR3 extends over 12 amino acids. The germline gives CDR1 MDHEN, CDR2 SYDVKM. DNA for the CDR3: TGTGCCAGCAGTTTATGGAGCAATGAGCAGTTCTTC. It yields the protein CASSLWSNEQFF.

The chain couples TRBV4-2 to TRBJ2-7, with 8 bases that match TRBD1. This CDR3 comprises 13 residues. The germline gives CDR1 LGHNA, CDR2 YNFKEQ. Trimming cost V 5 bases and J 5 bases; bases outside gene matches: 5. The CDR3 is CASSLDRENEQYF. Written as DNA, the CDR3 is TGTGCCAGCAGCTTGGACAGGGAAAACGAGCAGTACTTC.

This rearrangement joins TRBV18 to TRBJ2-2; 10 positions match TRBD1. V was clipped by 8 bases and J by 2 bases; unmatched bases: 5. CDR1 and CDR2 (germline): KGHSH, LQKENI. The CDR3 contains 15 residues. The CDR3 loop is CASTRTGGNTGELFF. The CDR3 nucleotides are TGTGCCAGCACCAGGACAGGGGGTAACACCGGGGAGCTGTTTTTT.

The chain combines TRBV19 with TRBJ1-4; tentative D call: TRBD1 (5 bases). With 1 base removed from V and 6 bases from J, the gap between germline ends came to 6 bases. The length of the CDR3 is 13 residues. Per the germline V gene, CDR1 is LNHDA and CDR2 is SQIVND (reference sequence). The CDR3 DNA reads as TGTGCCAGTAGTATAGTACAGGATGAAAAACTGTTTTTT. This encodes CASSIVQDEKLFF.

The V gene is TRBV7-8, the J gene TRBJ1-5; D is ambiguous. This CDR3 spans 12 amino acids. V dropped 1 base and J dropped 9 bases, with 7 bases sitting between them. Per germline, CDR1 SGHVS and CDR2 FQNEAQ. CDR3 protein: CASSLGPGPQHF. CDR3 sequence (DNA): TGTGCCAGCAGCTTAGGGCCGGGGCCCCAGCATTTT.